Each of the 10 T cell receptor beta chains below was sequenced from the same sample in a study of neurological immune-mediated disorders. TCRdb used MiXCR to reprocess the 5' RACE reads, holding one entry per CDR3 protein. The data show 27,000 or so distinct CDR3 sequences, approximately 3.2% seen once. Sequenced sample: PBMCs. All receptors derive from a woman between 25 and 40 years old with multiple sclerosis.

At least ten counts were recorded for this clonotype. The chain links TRBV2 to TRBJ2-4, with D hard to call. Germline values: CDR1 SNHLY, CDR2 FYNNEI. V was cut by 5 bases and J by 10 bases, with 12 bases left in between. This CDR3 comprises 12 residues. CDR3: CASSSDGKIQYF. The CDR3, as DNA: TGTGCCAGCAGTTCCGACGGAAAAATTCAGTACTTC.

This clonotype was detected ten times or more. The chain employs TRBV28 and TRBJ2-7; D is uncertain. CDR3 length equals 12 residues. Germline loops: CDR1 MDHEN, CDR2 SYDVKM. The V end was cut by 11 bases, the J end by 2 bases, with 13 bases between. The CDR3 region has the DNA TGTGCCTCGGGCCCAGACACCTACGAGCAGTACTTC. It translates to CASGPDTYEQYF.

This clonotype occurred many times. It may be a read error: a sequence one base away is much more abundant. The chain carries TRBV18 and TRBJ1-2; D is unclear. Trimming shortened V by 4 bases and J by 2 bases, and 8 bases separated the two germline ends. This CDR3 is built from 13 residues. Per germline, CDR1 KGHSH and CDR2 LQKENI. The CDR3 DNA follows: TGTGCCAGCTCACAAGAAAGCAACTATGGCTACACCTTC. Residues: CASSQESNYGYTF.

This clonotype was recorded many times. The chain uses TRBV12-3 or TRBV12-4 and TRBJ2-1; TRBD1 agrees at 12 bases. V dropped 3 bases and J dropped 8; count of bases not matched to a gene: 5. This CDR3 has 15 residues. CDR3 residues: CASSFSGTGGHEQFF. The CDR3 coding sequence is TGTGCCAGCAGTTTCTCCGGGACAGGGGGCCATGAGCAGTTCTTC.

There are many counts of this clonotype. The chain carries TRBV5-1 and TRBJ2-3; a weak D match, TRBD1 (6 bases). The V gene's germline CDR1 is SGHRS and CDR2 YFSETQ. The V end was cut by 2 bases, the J end by 4 bases, with 14 bases between. CDR3 length equals 15 residues. The CDR3 loop reads CASSLTGTPPDTQYF. The CDR3 DNA reads as TGCGCCAGCAGCTTAACAGGGACCCCCCCAGATACGCAGTATTTT.

This clonotype was seen at least ten times. DNA for the CDR3: TGCAGTGCCAGTGGGACTATAGATACGCAGTATTTT. As protein: CSASGTIDTQYF. The chain has TRBV20-1 and TRBJ2-3; 7 bases fit TRBD2. CDR3 length: 12 amino acids. CDR1 is DFQATT, CDR2 SNEGSKA, per germline (reference sequence). Trimming cost V 6 bases and J 5 bases; bases outside gene matches: 5.

This clonotype was counted at least ten times. J is TRBJ2-1 and V is TRBV7-2; 16 positions agree with TRBD2. The CDR3 sequence is 19 residues long. V was pared by 6 bases and J by 6 bases, with 14 bases of the junction left unmatched. The germline V gene encodes CDR1 SGHTA and CDR2 FQGNSA. The CDR3 region has the DNA TGTGCCAGCAGGCGGAGCTCCGGGACTAGCGGGAGGGCGGCCAATGAGCAGTTCTTC. It encodes CASRRSSGTSGRAANEQFF.

This clonotype was picked up many times. The junction differs from germline at one of its ends, possibly a read error. The chain uses TRBV29-1 and TRBJ1-5; D remains ambiguous. Germline CDR1 reads SQVTM; CDR2 reads ANQGSEA. The CDR3 runs 16 residues. The CDR3 is CSVRVHGGDGNQPQNF. The CDR3 DNA sequence: TGCAGCGTCCGGGTTCACGGTGGGGATGGTAATCAGCCCCAGAATTTT.

This clonotype was counted only a few times. A read error is possible here, since a much larger clone lies one base away. The chain is built from TRBV2 and TRBJ1-6; D remains unclear. V lost 5 bases and J 10 bases, leaving 12 bases between the germline ends. Germline loops: CDR1 SNHLY, CDR2 FYNNEI. CDR3 length: 13 amino acids. The CDR3 region is CASSPTGRSPLHF. CDR3 coding DNA: TGTGCCAGCAGTCCCACCGGGCGGTCACCCCTCCACTTT.

This clonotype has ten or more counts. CDR3 in amino acids: CASSSHARSQGGNEQFF. The CDR3 bases are TGTGCCAGCAGCTCGCATGCTCGTAGTCAGGGTGGGAATGAGCAGTTCTTC. The chain carries TRBV11-3 and TRBJ2-1; tentative D call: TRBD1 (5 bases). From germline, CDR1 is SGHNT and CDR2 YENEEA. Trimming removed 4 bases at V and 7 bases at J, with 23 bases between. This CDR3 spans 17 amino acids.